Sequencing of this T cell receptor (beta chain) was carried out in a study of T cell clonotyping in hematopoietic cell transplantation. Study-level results: Recipient TCR diversity dropped after transplant; expanded clonotypes rose from day 30 to 180.

Time point indicated: recipient sample about 28 days before transplant, after cytoreduction. Note on this clone: The antigen remains unidentified.

TCRdb's copy holds only in-frame clones and misses some; the assay was immunoSEQ multiplex PCR. Of 25,000 to 30,000 clones listed, more than 65% were seen once; the top ten hold about a quarter. CDR1 and CDR2 (germline): SGHAT, FQNNGV. V was trimmed by 6 bases and J by 3 bases, leaving 13 bases between them. This CDR3 region has 14 residues. V usage is TRBV11-2 and J usage is TRBJ2-3, with a possible D match to TRBD2 (6 bases). The sample consisted of peripheral blood mononuclear cells, taken before stem cell transplant. The TCR was taken from a woman aged 55-69 years with acute myeloid leukemia. Some clones in this sample may be carry-over from other donors' samples. CDR3 in amino acids: CASRWTSGTDTQYF. Here the CDR3 DNA reads TGTGCCAGCAGGTGGACCAGCGGGACAGATACGCAGTATTTT.